What follows are 29 T cell receptor beta chains derived from one specimen sequenced in a study of metastatic and nonmetastatic thyroid tumors. Each patient went into thyroid surgery without having received any treatment. TCRdb reprocessed the PCR reads using MiXCR. Of 35,000 to 40,000 clones in the sample, about 26% were seen once. The specimen sequenced was blood. All receptors derive from a male donor with papillary thyroid cancer or a benign thyroid nodule (not recorded which). Some clones in this sample may be carry-over from other donors' samples.

This clone was seen a few times. One end of the junction does not line up with germline, which may come from a read error. The chain couples TRBV28 to TRBJ2-2, with D tentatively TRBD2 (5 bases). The germline V gene encodes CDR1 MDHEN and CDR2 SYDVKM. The CDR3 has 14 amino acids. The CDR3 sequence is CASSLSSASGELVF. In DNA, the CDR3 is TGTGCCAGCAGTTTATCATCGGCCTCCGGGGAGCTGGTTTTT.

This clone occurred a few times. The V and J genes are TRBV2 and TRBJ1-1; 7 nucleotides line up with TRBD1. V gave up 5 bases and J gave up 5 bases; unmatched junction bases: 5. CDR1 and CDR2 from the germline V gene are SNHLY and FYNNEI. There are 13 residues in the CDR3. The CDR3 loop is CASSTGVGTEAFF. As DNA, the CDR3 is TGTGCCAGCAGTACAGGGGTAGGGACTGAAGCTTTCTTT.

The CDR3 region has the DNA TGTGCCAGCAGTTACTCGTCCGGAGCCAACTATGGCTACACCTTC. This gives the protein CASSYSSGANYGYTF. V and J are TRBV6-5 and TRBJ1-2; D unclear. Per germline, CDR1 MNHEY and CDR2 SVGAGI. This CDR3 has 15 residues. V was pared by 0 bases and J by 2 bases, with 10 bases between.

There are a few counts of this clone. The V and J genes are TRBV13 and TRBJ1-2, with a weak D call TRBD1 (6 bases). Trimming removed 0 bases from V and 4 bases from J, with 18 bases in between. CDR1 and CDR2 (germline): PRHDT, FYEKMQ (reference sequence). The CDR3 covers 17 residues. CDR3 in amino acids: CASSLGRLGGRGYGYTF. CDR3 in DNA: TGTGCCAGCAGCTTAGGTCGTCTGGGGGGCAGGGGCTATGGCTACACCTTC.

V usage is TRBV6-1 and J usage is TRBJ2-3, with D possibly TRBD2 on 5 matching bases. Germline V gives CDR1 MNHNS, CDR2 SASEGT. Trimming pared 7 bases from V and 2 bases from J, leaving 10 bases between. The CDR3 is 13 residues long. CDR3 coding DNA: TGTGCCAGCATTGTGCGGGCCACAGATACGCAGTATTTT. It encodes CASIVRATDTQYF.

In its sample, this clone was seen a few times. Here the CDR3 reads CASSTGATSGNTIYF. In DNA, the CDR3 is TGTGCCAGCAGTACAGGGGCCACTTCTGGAAACACCATATATTTT. The chain has TRBV28 and TRBJ1-3; 7 nucleotides line up with TRBD1. Germline trimming cut 5 bases from V and 1 base from J; bases unmatched to any gene: 5. Germline CDR1 MDHEN, CDR2 SYDVKM. CDR3 length: 15 amino acids.

The chain is built from TRBV28 and TRBJ2-7; D remains unclear. This CDR3 comprises 12 residues. Deletions cut 3 bases from V and 5 bases from J, with 8 bases between. Germline V gene sequence: CDR1 MDHEN, CDR2 SYDVKM. Written as DNA, the CDR3 is TGTGCCAGCAGTTTGAGGAGAAACGAGCAGTACTTC. Protein product: CASSLRRNEQYF.

This clone was detected only a few times. J is TRBJ2-7 and V is TRBV6-1; 11 bases are shared with TRBD1. Germline V gives CDR1 MNHNS, CDR2 SASEGT. This CDR3 has 14 residues. V shed 5 bases and J 3 bases; nucleotides not matched to a gene: 3. As DNA, the CDR3 is TGTGCCAGCAGTAAGGACAGGGGGCTCTACGAGCAGTACTTC. Amino acid sequence: CASSKDRGLYEQYF.

The V call is TRBV20-1, the J call TRBJ2-4, with D possibly being TRBD2 (5 bases). The germline CDR1 and CDR2 sequences are DFQATT and SNEGSKA (reference sequence). Trimming took off 3 bases at V and 9 bases at J, with 21 bases between the two ends. The CDR3 is 15 amino acids. The CDR3 region is CSASLVVGDRVIQYF. CDR3 DNA: TGCAGTGCTAGTTTGGTTGTGGGAGACCGGGTCATTCAGTACTTC.

This clone was counted many times. The chain joins TRBV4-1 to TRBJ1-4; TRBD1 aligns across 7 bases. The CDR3 is 19 amino acids. V lost 4 bases, J lost 7 bases, and 21 bases stayed unmatched. Germline CDR1 reads MGHRA; CDR2 reads YSYEKL. DNA for the CDR3: TGCGCCAGCAGCCCACGGTTCGGTTCAACAAGACAGGGCGGTGAAAAACTGTTTTTT. It is translated as CASSPRFGSTRQGGEKLFF.

This clone was detected only a few times. The chain links TRBV2 to TRBJ2-7, with 7 bases fitting TRBD2. Germline CDR1 is SNHLY and CDR2 is FYNNEI. The CDR3 extends over 15 amino acids. V lost 5 bases and J lost 0; bases outside the gene matches: 7. The CDR3 bases are TGTGCCAGCAGTTGGGGTCTAGCGGTCTCCTACGAGCAGTACTTC. It specifies CASSWGLAVSYEQYF.

This clone came up a few times. The junction shows a germline mismatch at one end, possibly a read error. This specimen includes other DNA sequences encoding the same CDR3. The rearrangement joins TRBV2 to TRBJ2-1, with 8 bases that match TRBD2. The germline V gene has CDR1 SNHLY and CDR2 FYNNEI. This CDR3 region has 14 residues. The CDR3: CAAGGLSSYNEQFF. CDR3 nucleotide sequence: TGTGCCGCGGGGGGACTCAGCTCCTACAACGAGCAGTTCTTC.

V is TRBV6-2 or TRBV6-3 and J is TRBJ2-7, with a weak D call TRBD2 (5 bases). Germline V gene lookup returns CDR1 MNHEY and CDR2 SVGEGT. The CDR3 runs to 15 residues. Trimming removed 1 base from V and 6 bases from J, with 16 bases in between. This CDR3 is CASSYFQLSEGEQYF. The CDR3 DNA reads as TGTGCCAGCAGTTACTTCCAGCTATCTGAGGGCGAGCAGTACTTC.

The V call is TRBV6-1, the J call TRBJ2-6; D is possibly TRBD1 (5 bases). This CDR3 contains 15 residues. Germline V gene data show CDR1 as MNHNS and CDR2 as SASEGT. Between the trimmed V and J ends, which lost 5 bases and 5 bases, there was a span of 13 bases. The CDR3 here is CASSLGASWANVLTF. For the CDR3, the DNA is TGTGCCAGCAGTCTTGGGGCGTCTTGGGCCAACGTCCTGACTTTC.

The V and J genes are TRBV5-1 and TRBJ2-5; tentative D call: TRBD1 (5 bases). The V and J ends lost 4 bases and 9 bases respectively, with 10 bases between them. The germline V gene has CDR1 SGHRS and CDR2 YFSETQ. CDR3 length: 11 residues. As DNA, the CDR3 is TGCGCCAGCAGCCCTACAGGCCCCCAGTACTTC. Translation: CASSPTGPQYF.

This clone showed up just a few times. J is TRBJ2-7 and V is TRBV29-1; no reliable D call. The CDR3 has 12 residues. Trimming removed 4 bases at V and 1 base at J, with 8 bases between. The germline V gene encodes CDR1 SQVTM and CDR2 ANQGSEA. The CDR3 nucleotides are TGCAGCGTTGTGCACAGATCCTACGAGCAGTACTTC. Amino acid sequence: CSVVHRSYEQYF.

The rearrangement joins TRBV4-1 to TRBJ2-1, with 13 bases matching TRBD2. The germline gives CDR1 MGHRA, CDR2 YSYEKL. V lost 4 bases to trimming and J lost 5 bases; unmatched junction nucleotides: 14. The CDR3 is made up of 19 amino acids. CDR3: CASSRIEWGLAGKDNEQFF. In nucleotides, the CDR3 is TGCGCCAGCAGCCGGATCGAATGGGGACTAGCGGGGAAAGACAATGAGCAGTTCTTC.

This clone appeared a few times. Given the absence of the conserved phenylalanine or tryptophan at the CDR3 end, a read error is likely. This chain connects TRBV5-1 to TRBJ2-7, with TRBD2 identical over 7 bases. This CDR3 contains 15 residues. Germline CDR1 reads SGHRS; CDR2 reads YFSETQ. J gave up 3 bases and V 4 bases, and 10 bases lay outside the gene matches. CDR3 residues: CASSPGLTGFYEQYL. In DNA, the CDR3 is TGCGCCAGCAGCCCGGGACTAACGGGCTTCTACGAGCAGTACCTC.

As for this clone: One junction end disagrees with the germline gene, perhaps due to a read error. This rearrangement joins TRBV29-1 to TRBJ2-5; 9 bases map to TRBD2. Germline loops: CDR1 SQVTM, CDR2 ANQGSEA. This CDR3 is 14 amino acids long. The CDR3 nucleotides are TGTAGCGTTGATAGGACTAGCGACCTAGAGACCCAGTACTTC. Residues: CSVDRTSDLETQYF.

This clone was detected ten times or more. The genes are TRBV6-1 and TRBJ2-1; 9 nucleotides line up with TRBD2. The CDR3 covers 17 residues. Germline V gives CDR1 MNHNS, CDR2 SASEGT. J was trimmed by 4 bases and V by 0 bases; bases with no gene match: 7. The CDR3 nucleotides read TGTGCCAGCAGTGAAGCCCCTATCGCGGGAGGGTACAATGAGCAGTTCTTC. Protein sequence: CASSEAPIAGGYNEQFF.

V usage is TRBV19 and J usage is TRBJ2-7; 10 positions match TRBD2. The CDR3 contains 13 residues. V shed 2 bases and J 7 bases; nucleotides not matched to a gene: 2. The germline CDR1 and CDR2 sequences are LNHDA and SQIVND (reference sequence). CDR3 sequence reads: CASSIRTSGEQYF. DNA for the CDR3: TGTGCCAGTAGTATAAGGACTAGCGGAGAGCAGTACTTC.

The rearrangement joins TRBV5-1 to TRBJ2-7, with TRBD1 identical over 10 bases. Losses at the gene ends were 4 bases for V and 4 bases for J; bases not matched to a gene: 8. This CDR3 has 15 amino acids. The germline V gene encodes CDR1 SGHRS and CDR2 YFSETQ. CDR3 region: CASSRGTGATYEQYF. CDR3 DNA: TGCGCCAGCAGCCGGGGGACAGGGGCAACTTACGAGCAGTACTTC.

The J gene is TRBJ2-2, the V gene TRBV5-1; 10 bases line up with TRBD1. The CDR3 has 14 amino acids. V dropped 4 bases and J dropped 4; count of bases not matched to a gene: 1. CDR1 SGHRS and CDR2 YFSETQ come from the germline V gene. The CDR3 protein is CASSRDRGTGELFF. The DNA for the CDR3 is TGCGCCAGCAGCCGGGACAGGGGCACCGGGGAGCTGTTTTTT.

This chain connects TRBV4-2 to TRBJ1-4; D unclear. Per the germline V gene, CDR1 is LGHNA and CDR2 is YNFKEQ. The CDR3 covers 15 residues. V was pared by 0 bases and J by 8 bases, with 13 bases between. CDR3 nucleotide sequence: TGTGCCAGCAGCCAAGATTGGGATGGGAGGGAAAAACTGTTTTTT. Translation: CASSQDWDGREKLFF.

This clone has at least ten counts. V gene TRBV7-8 combines with J gene TRBJ2-2, with 7 bases matching TRBD2. The CDR3 length is 14 residues. V dropped 6 bases and J dropped 4; count of bases not matched to a gene: 5. The V gene's germline CDR1 is SGHVS and CDR2 FQNEAQ. The CDR3: CASRREIGTGELFF. CDR3 sequence (DNA): TGTGCCAGCAGGCGGGAGATCGGCACCGGGGAGCTGTTTTTT.

This clone showed up just a few times. The rearrangement uses TRBV6-1 and TRBJ2-7; 12 nucleotides match TRBD2. V trimming: 6 bases; J trimming: 4 bases; junction bases outside the gene matches: 4. The CDR3 is 14 amino acids. The germline V gene encodes CDR1 MNHNS and CDR2 SASEGT. The CDR3 loop reads CASSLGLAGYEQYF. CDR3 sequence (DNA): TGTGCCAGCAGCCTGGGACTAGCGGGTTACGAGCAGTACTTC.

Sample share makes this clone medium-sized. The chain recombines TRBV4-1 with TRBJ2-4; 11 bases match TRBD2. The length of the CDR3 is 17 residues. V was pared by 2 bases and J by 1 base, with 4 bases of the junction left unmatched. Germline V gene sequence: CDR1 MGHRA, CDR2 YSYEKL. CDR3 region: CASSQPTSGSAKNIQYF. The CDR3 DNA follows: TGCGCCAGCAGCCAACCAACTAGCGGGAGTGCCAAAAACATTCAGTACTTC.

This clone appeared many times. The V and J genes are TRBV4-1 and TRBJ2-5; TRBD2 agrees at 7 bases. The germline V gene encodes CDR1 MGHRA and CDR2 YSYEKL. There are 13 residues in the CDR3. V lost 3 bases and J lost 5; bases outside the gene matches: 3. The CDR3 protein is CASSQTSMETQYF. The DNA of the CDR3 is TGCGCCAGCAGCCAGACTAGCATGGAGACCCAGTACTTC.

J is TRBJ2-3 and V is TRBV15, with 8 bases that match TRBD2. From germline, CDR1 is LNHNV and CDR2 YYDKDF (reference sequence). Germline trimming cut 3 bases from V and 1 base from J; bases unmatched to any gene: 3. There are 15 residues in the CDR3. The CDR3 region is CATSSGREGTDTQYF. CDR3 DNA: TGTGCCACCAGCAGTGGGCGGGAGGGCACAGATACGCAGTATTTT.